One sample yielded the 11 T cell receptor beta chains listed below, sequenced in a study of blood T cell repertoires in COVID-19 (dated by TCRdb to about 2020). The library was made by the immunoSEQ multiplex PCR assay. The table was pulled from immuneACCESS by TCRdb, which kept in-frame rearrangements only. Such tables lose some clones; where checked, under half of the loss comes from unresolved V genes, and the rest has no known cause. This sample comprises 90,000 to 120,000 clones, about 90% of them detected only once. The ten top clones hold roughly 4.9% of the sample. What was sequenced was peripheral blood. The receptors shown here come from a man aged 40-50 years with active or convalescent COVID-19.

This chain uses TRBV6-4 with TRBJ2-2, with 7 positions matching TRBD1. The CDR3 contains 16 residues. The germline CDR1 and CDR2 sequences are MRHNA and SNTAGT. V shed 7 bases and J 4 bases; nucleotides not matched to a gene: 12. DNA of the CDR3: TGTGCCAGCACCCCATCAAGGCAGGGGGTCACCGGGGAGCTGTTTTTT. Translating it yields CASTPSRQGVTGELFF.

This clone showed up just a few times. The chain recombines TRBV6-1 with TRBJ2-3; TRBD2 aligns across 7 bases. The V gene end was trimmed by 3 bases and the J gene end by 1 base; junction bases not matched to a gene: 1. Germline values: CDR1 MNHNS, CDR2 SASEGT. The CDR3 is 14 residues long. This chain's CDR3 is CASSEGGGTDTQYF. The CDR3 coding sequence is TGTGCCAGCAGTGAGGGGGGGGGCACAGATACGCAGTATTTT.

This clone was observed a single time. The chain carries TRBV6-1 and TRBJ2-6; 7 bases are a match to TRBD2. V shed 3 bases, J shed 0 bases, and the junction held 5 bases outside the gene matches. The CDR3 totals 17 residues. CDR1 is MNHNS, CDR2 SASEGT, per germline. The CDR3 nucleotides read TGTGCCAGCAGTGAGGGGGGGTATTACTCTGGGGCCAACGTCCTGACTTTC. Its translation: CASSEGGYYSGANVLTF.

The CDR3 DNA reads TGCGCCAGCGGGAGGGCGAACACCGGGGAGCTGTTTTTT. It yields the protein CASGRANTGELFF. This chain uses TRBV5-1 with TRBJ2-2, with 7 bases lining up with TRBD2. The CDR3 extends over 13 amino acids. J was trimmed by 0 bases and V by 7 bases; bases with no gene match: 0. Germline V gives CDR1 SGHRS, CDR2 YFSETQ.

The chain couples TRBV4-1 to TRBJ2-1; D gene ambiguous. With 1 base removed from V and 8 bases from J, the gap between germline ends came to 9 bases. From germline, CDR1 is MGHRA and CDR2 YSYEKL. The CDR3 runs 13 residues. The CDR3 DNA follows: TGCGCCAGCAGCCAAGTCGGTGTGGATGAGCAGTTCTTC. This translates into CASSQVGVDEQFF.

V usage is TRBV29-1 and J usage is TRBJ1-3; perhaps TRBD1 as D (6 bases). The length of the CDR3 is 13 residues. Germline values: CDR1 SQVTM, CDR2 ANQGSEA. CDR3 nucleotide sequence: TGCGGGTCGACAGGCCTTTCTGGAAACACCATATATTTT. Amino acids: CGSTGLSGNTIYF.

The V call is TRBV21-1, the J call TRBJ2-7; no DNA check was done on the table's D call, TRBD1. TRBV21-1 is a pseudogene. This CDR3 is 15 amino acids long. CDR3 loop: CASSKWPGDTGEQYF. In DNA form, the CDR3 reads TGTGCCAGCAGCAAATGGCCAGGGGATACAGGCGAGCAGTACTTC.

The rearrangement links TRBV19 to TRBJ1-1, with D perhaps TRBD1 (6 bases). V was shortened by 6 bases and J by 2 bases, with 19 bases between the two germline ends. The CDR3 is 16 residues long. Germline V lookup: CDR1 LNHDA, CDR2 SQIVND (reference sequence). The CDR3 region has the DNA TGTGCCAGTAGAACCTCGGGACAAATTCCTAACACTGAAGCTTTCTTT. Its protein product is CASRTSGQIPNTEAFF.

CDR3 in amino acids: CASSAGAANYGYTF. The CDR3 DNA follows: TGTGCCAGCAGCGCAGGGGCCGCTAACTATGGCTACACCTTC. V is TRBV7-2 and J is TRBJ1-2, with TRBD1 as a possible D gene (6 bases). Trimming left V 5 bases short and J 0 bases short, with 10 bases between. CDR3 length equals 14 residues. CDR1 and CDR2 (germline): SGHTA, FQGNSA.

The chain is built from TRBV9 and TRBJ1-4, with D possibly being TRBD1 (6 bases). The V and J ends lost 4 bases and 2 bases respectively, with 15 bases between them. Germline V gives CDR1 SGDLS, CDR2 YYNGEE. This CDR3 has 16 residues. In DNA form, the CDR3 reads TGTGCCAGCAGCTTTTCCCAGGGGCAGACTAATGAAAAACTGTTTTTT. Its protein is CASSFSQGQTNEKLFF.

V is TRBV19 and J is TRBJ2-7; D not resolved. Germline V lookup: CDR1 LNHDA, CDR2 SQIVND (reference sequence). This CDR3 is 13 amino acids long. The V end lost 6 bases, the J end lost 0 bases, and 9 bases lay between the germline ends. DNA of the CDR3: TGTGCCAGTAGACCGACAAACTCCTACGAGCAGTACTTC. It is translated as CASRPTNSYEQYF. The full variable domain, rest sourced from reference TRBV19 and TRBJ2-7, is DGGITQSPKYLFRKEGQNVTLSCEQNLNHDAMYWYRQDPGQGLRLIYYSQIVNDFQKGDIAEGYSVSREKKESFPLTVTSAQKNPTAFYLCASRPTNSYEQYFGPGTRLTVT.